These 26 T cell receptor beta chains originate from one sample sequenced in a study of Tregs in tolerant kidney transplant recipients. Measured with immunoSEQ multiplex PCR; TCRdb has only the in-frame clones, and not every one. The sample lists 65,000 to 85,000 clones, about 91% occurring once. The nonmyeloablative bone marrow transplants came from related graft donors, with transient mixed chimerism. The sequencing used CD4+ T cells from blood (PBMCs), collected 24 months after the transplant. These receptors came from a human patient who received a combined kidney and bone marrow transplant. Some T cells may have originated in the graft donor.

V gene TRBV5-1 combines with J gene TRBJ1-3; D remains ambiguous. Germline CDR1 is SGHRS and CDR2 is YFSETQ. CDR3 length: 16 amino acids. Trimming stripped 0 bases from V and 4 bases from J, with 14 bases between. The CDR3 nucleotides read TGCGCCAGCAGCTTGGGTCCCGGGTTATCAGGAAACACCATATATTTT. Translation: CASSLGPGLSGNTIYF. Drawing the rest from reference TRBV5-1 and TRBJ1-3, the complete variable domain is KAGVTQTPRYLIKTRGQQVTLSCSPISGHRSVSWYQQTPGQGLQFLFEYFSETQRNKGNFPGRFSGRQFSNSRSEMNVSTLELGDSALYLCASSLGPGLSGNTIYFGEGSWLTVV.

This clone was recorded a few times. V usage is TRBV27 and J usage is TRBJ1-1; D is possibly TRBD1 (6 bases). The CDR3 loop spans 13 amino acids. The germline CDR1 and CDR2 sequences are MNHEY and SMNVEV (reference sequence). Trimming shortened V by 3 bases and J by 5 bases, and 10 bases separated the two germline ends. CDR3 protein: CASSFGGLTEAFF. In DNA form, the CDR3 reads TGTGCCAGCAGTTTCGGGGGGCTGACTGAAGCTTTCTTT.

The chain uses TRBV30 and TRBJ2-2, with 10 nucleotides matching TRBD1. V lost 2 bases and J lost 5; bases outside the gene matches: 2. CDR3 length: 14 residues. The germline V gene has CDR1 GTSNPN and CDR2 SVGIG (reference sequence). Here the CDR3 reads CAWSTDRGTGELFF. CDR3 DNA: TGTGCCTGGAGTACGGACAGGGGGACCGGGGAGCTGTTTTTT.

V usage is TRBV4-2 and J usage is TRBJ2-3; D is perhaps TRBD1 (6 bases). Germline CDR1 LGHNA, CDR2 YNFKEQ. Trimming took off 4 bases at V and 4 bases at J, with 21 bases between the two ends. This CDR3 contains 17 residues. CDR3 sequence reads: CASSRGLQEAGSDTQYF. DNA of the CDR3: TGTGCCAGCAGCCGGGGGCTGCAGGAGGCGGGCTCAGATACGCAGTATTTT.

The genes are TRBV11-3 and TRBJ1-2; maybe TRBD1 (6 bases). The CDR3 consists of 15 residues. CDR1 and CDR2 (germline): SGHNT, YENEEA. The germline V and J ends were trimmed by 0 bases and 7 bases, with 15 bases remaining between them. CDR3 sequence: CASSLDRNRAGGYTF. In nucleotides, the CDR3 is TGTGCCAGCAGCTTAGATCGGAACAGGGCTGGTGGCTACACCTTC. The whole variable domain, filled in from reference TRBV11-3 and TRBJ1-2, reads EAGVVQSPRYKIIEKKQPVAFWCNPISGHNTLYWYLQNLGQGPELLIRYENEEAVDDSQLPKDRFSAERLKGVDSTLKIQPAELGDSAVYLCASSLDRNRAGGYTFGSGTRLTVV.

The chain combines TRBV5-6 with TRBJ2-2; possibly TRBD1 for D (5 bases). Germline V gene sequence: CDR1 SGHDT, CDR2 YYEEEE. The CDR3 has 16 amino acids. Between the trimmed V and J ends, which lost 1 base and 8 bases, there was a span of 18 bases. For the CDR3, the DNA is TGTGCCAGCAGCTTGTTTAGGGGCAGCCGAAGAGGGGAGCTGTTTTTT. Translating gives CASSLFRGSRRGELFF.

V is TRBV19 and J is TRBJ2-1; 10 bases agree with TRBD2. V shed 5 bases, J shed 5 bases, and the junction held 6 bases outside the gene matches. Germline loops: CDR1 LNHDA, CDR2 SQIVND (reference sequence). This CDR3 has 15 residues. The CDR3 loop reads CASSFRTSGNNEQFF. The CDR3 DNA follows: TGTGCCAGTAGTTTTAGGACTAGCGGAAACAATGAGCAGTTCTTC.

V gene TRBV7-2 combines with J gene TRBJ1-1, with D unresolved. CDR3 length equals 15 residues. Trimming pared 5 bases from V and 4 bases from J, leaving 17 bases between. The germline V gene has CDR1 SGHTA and CDR2 FQGNSA. The DNA for the CDR3 is TGTGCCAGCAGCCAACGGGTCGCGTTCGGCACTGAAGCTTTCTTT. Translation gives CASSQRVAFGTEAFF.

This sequence joins TRBV27 and TRBJ2-5; TRBD1 might be the D (6 bases). Germline V gene sequence: CDR1 MNHEY, CDR2 SMNVEV (reference sequence). The CDR3 runs to 18 residues. Trimming removed 5 bases from V and 2 bases from J, with 24 bases in between. Here the CDR3 reads CASSPSMPQGIGQETQYF. The CDR3 DNA is TGTGCCAGCAGTCCCAGCATGCCCCAGGGGATCGGGCAAGAGACCCAGTACTTC.

The chain couples TRBV6-4 to TRBJ2-5, with D uncertain. From germline, CDR1 is MRHNA and CDR2 SNTAGT. The CDR3 contains 14 residues. Trimming took off 2 bases at V and 2 bases at J, with 9 bases between the two ends. This CDR3 is CASSDRELQETQYF. The CDR3 DNA reads TGTGCCAGCAGTGACCGCGAGCTACAAGAGACCCAGTACTTC.

The genes are TRBV9 and TRBJ2-5; D call uncertain. Germline V gene lookup returns CDR1 SGDLS and CDR2 YYNGEE. Between the trimmed V and J ends, which lost 0 bases and 5 bases, there was a span of 8 bases. There are 13 residues in the CDR3. The CDR3 nucleotides read TGTGCCAGCAGCGTAGGGCCCTCGGAGACCCAGTACTTC. This gives the protein CASSVGPSETQYF.

The rearrangement uses TRBV5-5 and TRBJ2-2, with a possible D match to TRBD2 (7 bases). The germline V and J ends were trimmed by 2 bases and 7 bases, with 15 bases remaining between them. The CDR3 is 15 amino acids. CDR1 is SGHKS, CDR2 YYEKEE, per germline (reference sequence). The CDR3 is CASSFVGRGSGELFF. For the CDR3, the DNA is TGTGCCAGCAGCTTTGTTGGGAGGGGGAGCGGGGAGCTGTTTTTT. Full variable domain (missing parts from reference TRBV5-5 and TRBJ2-2): DAGVTQSPTHLIKTRGQQVTLRCSPISGHKSVSWYQQVLGQGPQFIFQYYEKEERGRGNFPDRFSARQFPNYSSELNVNALLLGDSALYLCASSFVGRGSGELFFGEGSRLTVL.

Remarks on this clone: Additional DNA sequences in this sample encode the identical CDR3. The chain employs TRBV6-6 and TRBJ1-5; D is perhaps TRBD1 (5 bases). This CDR3 has 16 amino acids. V was cut by 8 bases and J by 2 bases, with 19 bases left in between. Germline CDR1 and CDR2: MNHNY and SVGAGI (reference sequence). CDR3 DNA sequence: TGTGCCAGCTTGGGGCAGCCAGGGCTCGGCAATCAGCCCCAGCATTTT. Translation: CASLGQPGLGNQPQHF.

The chain is built from TRBV11-3 and TRBJ2-5; TRBD2 matches at 8 bases. This CDR3 region has 15 residues. CDR1 is SGHNT, CDR2 YENEEA, per germline. Unmatched junction bases numbered 11, after V lost 6 bases and J lost 5 bases. CDR3 nucleotides: TGTGCCAGCAGTCCCTTCCGGGAGGGCCGTGAGACCCAGTACTTC. Protein: CASSPFREGRETQYF.

Details on this clone: This sample also contains other DNA sequences that code for the same CDR3. The chain couples TRBV4-2 to TRBJ1-6, with TRBD1 identical over 7 bases. Germline CDR1 is LGHNA and CDR2 is YNFKEQ. This CDR3 is built from 15 residues. V was clipped by 3 bases and J by 7 bases; unmatched bases: 6. DNA for the CDR3: TGTGCCAGCAGCCAGACGACAGGGTCAAATTCACCCCTCCACTTT. Translating gives CASSQTTGSNSPLHF.

The V call is TRBV9, the J call TRBJ2-1; 7 bases fit TRBD1. Germline CDR1 reads SGDLS; CDR2 reads YYNGEE. This CDR3 is built from 14 residues. V was clipped by 4 bases and J by 3 bases; unmatched bases: 4. The CDR3 DNA is TGTGCCAGCAGCCCTGCAGGGGGCTACAATGAGCAGTTCTTC. It is translated as CASSPAGGYNEQFF.

The table lists this clone with a count of one. The chain links TRBV5-1 to TRBJ2-7; 8 bases are shared with TRBD1. Unmatched junction bases numbered 6, after V lost 2 bases and J lost 5 bases. The germline V gene encodes CDR1 SGHRS and CDR2 YFSETQ. The CDR3 extends over 14 amino acids. CDR3 coding DNA: TGCGCCAGCAGCTTAAGGACAGGGCAGGACGAGCAGTACTTC. This translates into CASSLRTGQDEQYF.

This chain uses TRBV6-6 with TRBJ2-7; 10 bases are a match to TRBD1. The CDR3 is 15 amino acids. J lost 2 bases, V lost 7 bases, and 8 bases had no gene match. Germline CDR1 and CDR2: MNHNY and SVGAGI (reference sequence). In DNA form, the CDR3 reads TGTGCCAGCAACGGAATCGGGACAGGGGCCTACGAGCAGTACTTC. Encoded protein: CASNGIGTGAYEQYF.

This clone has only a few counts. This chain uses TRBV5-4 with TRBJ2-5; TRBD1 agrees at 9 bases. CDR1 is SGHNT and CDR2 is YYREEE in the germline V gene (reference sequence). Trimming took 0 bases from V and 5 from J; bases not matched to a gene: 8. The CDR3 covers 16 residues. Here the CDR3 reads CASSLGYRGLQETQYF. As DNA, the CDR3 is TGTGCCAGCAGCTTGGGGTACAGGGGGCTCCAGGAGACCCAGTACTTC. The full variable domain, completed using reference TRBV5-4 and TRBJ2-5, is ETGVTQSPTHLIKTRGQQVTLRCSSQSGHNTVSWYQQALGQGPQFIFQYYREEENGRGNFPPRFSGLQFPNYSSELNVNALELDDSALYLCASSLGYRGLQETQYFGPGTRLLVL.

This chain joins TRBV5-1 and TRBJ2-5; 10 nucleotides agree with TRBD2. The V segment lost 1 base and the J segment 2 bases; nucleotides outside the gene matches: 5. Per the germline V gene, CDR1 is SGHRS and CDR2 is YFSETQ. The CDR3 runs to 16 residues. CDR3 nucleotide sequence: TGCGCCAGCAGCTTGCCGGGACTAGCGAGTCAAGAGACCCAGTACTTC. As protein: CASSLPGLASQETQYF.

V is TRBV2 and J is TRBJ1-1, with 8 bases aligning to TRBD1. The J segment lost 10 bases and the V segment lost 3 bases, leaving 13 bases of the junction unmatched. This CDR3 has 15 residues. In germline, CDR1 is SNHLY, CDR2 FYNNEI. The CDR3 region has the DNA TGTGCCAGCAGTGAGGTTACCAGGACAGGGCGAGGAGCTTTCTTT. This encodes CASSEVTRTGRGAFF.

The V and J genes are TRBV11-2 and TRBJ2-1, with D possibly TRBD1 on 5 matching bases. V was pared by 5 bases and J by 3 bases, with 11 bases between. The CDR3 totals 14 residues. Germline CDR1 SGHAT, CDR2 FQNNGV. The CDR3 region is CASSRQRNYNEQFF. The DNA of the CDR3 is TGTGCCAGCAGCCGACAGCGAAACTACAATGAGCAGTTCTTC.

The chain is built from TRBV7-2 and TRBJ2-1; TRBD2 agrees at 13 bases. V dropped 1 base and J dropped 9; count of bases not matched to a gene: 9. The CDR3 is 17 residues long. From germline, CDR1 is SGHTA and CDR2 FQGNSA. This chain's CDR3 is CASSLVPGLAGVGEQFF. In DNA, the CDR3 is TGTGCCAGCAGCTTAGTGCCAGGACTAGCGGGAGTCGGTGAGCAGTTCTTC.

This rearrangement joins TRBV13 to TRBJ2-3; TRBD1 is a possible D gene (6 bases). V shed 4 bases and J shed 2 bases, with 13 bases lying between them. Germline-derived CDR1 and CDR2 are PRHDT and FYEKMQ (reference sequence). CDR3 length: 15 residues. The CDR3 protein is CASSSPGVITDTQYF. The CDR3 nucleotides read TGTGCCAGCAGCTCCCCAGGGGTTATCACAGATACGCAGTATTTT.

V and J are TRBV5-1 and TRBJ2-5; D gene ambiguous. The end of the DNA fits TRBJ2-7 better, so the J call may be wrong. This CDR3 spans 16 amino acids. Germline V gene data show CDR1 as SGHRS and CDR2 as YFSETQ. CDR3 nucleotide sequence: TGCGCCAGCAGCCGACTTAAGGCTGAAGGCGCCTACGAGCAGTACTTC. This codes for CASSRLKAEGAYEQYF.

The chain couples TRBV28 to TRBJ1-6, with 10 bases aligning to TRBD1. CDR3 length: 15 amino acids. The junction had 9 bases not matched to a gene; V was cut back by 6 bases and J by 10 bases. The germline V gene encodes CDR1 MDHEN and CDR2 SYDVKM. The CDR3 DNA reads TGTGCCAGCAGAGGCCGGGACAGGGGAAAATCACCCCTCCACTTT. Amino acids: CASRGRDRGKSPLHF.